The 23 T cell receptor beta chains below were found in one sample sequenced in a study of cytomegalovirus exposure and HLA in healthy donors. Use of 60 Vbeta and 13 Jbeta primers characterized the PCR. Data came from immunoSEQ multiplex PCR; TCRdb stores just in-frame clones and leaves some out. This sample yields about 110,000 clones, of which roughly 80% are seen a single time; around 3.9% belongs to the top ten. Sequenced material: PBMCs. These TCRs come from a woman between 40 and 50 years old in good health and CMV-seronegative.

This clone has just a few counts. The chain employs TRBV5-4 and TRBJ1-6; TRBD1 is a possible D gene (5 bases). CDR3 length equals 16 residues. The germline CDR1 and CDR2 sequences are SGHNT and YYREEE (reference sequence). Trimming cost V 1 base and J 6 bases, with 14 bases left between them. In DNA form, the CDR3 reads TGTGCCAGCAGCTTGTTTTGGCAGGGTTCTAATTCACCCCTCCACTTT. It specifies CASSLFWQGSNSPLHF.

V usage is TRBV5-1 and J usage is TRBJ2-3; D not certain. With 4 bases removed from V and 3 bases from J, the gap between germline ends came to 12 bases. This CDR3 comprises 14 residues. Germline CDR1 and CDR2: SGHRS and YFSETQ. In DNA, the CDR3 is TGCGCCAGCAGCGGTGGCAGGCCGACAGATACGCAGTATTTT. Protein: CASSGGRPTDTQYF.

This rearrangement joins TRBV28 to TRBJ2-3; 7 nucleotides agree with TRBD2. Germline V lookup: CDR1 MDHEN, CDR2 SYDVKM. Trimming removed 7 bases from V and 2 bases from J; junction bases left unmatched: 6. There are 14 residues in the CDR3. The CDR3 nucleotides are TGTGCCAGCAACCTGGCGGGAGTCACAGATACGCAGTATTTT. This gives the protein CASNLAGVTDTQYF.

This clone was observed once. The CDR3 DNA reads as TGTGCCTCCGGGACAGGGTACGGCACAGATACGCAGTATTTT. It specifies CASGTGYGTDTQYF. This chain connects TRBV10-3 to TRBJ2-3; 9 positions agree with TRBD1. Trimming at V came to 11 bases and at J to 1 base, leaving 7 bases not matched to a gene. CDR1 is ENHRY and CDR2 is SYGVKD in the germline V gene. The CDR3 sequence is 14 residues long.

The chain carries TRBV10-3 and TRBJ2-7; 8 bases map to TRBD1. Germline CDR1 ENHRY, CDR2 SYGVKD. The CDR3 covers 17 residues. With V trimmed by 0 bases and J by 3 bases, 10 bases remained unmatched. CDR3 nucleotides: TGTGCCATCAGTGAGTCTTACGGACAGGGTCGAAACTACGAGCAGTACTTC. Translating it yields CAISESYGQGRNYEQYF.

V and J are TRBV6-6 and TRBJ2-3, with D unresolved. CDR3 size: 11 residues. Trimming shortened V by 5 bases and J by 4 bases, and 4 bases separated the two germline ends. The germline CDR1 and CDR2 sequences are MNHNY and SVGAGI (reference sequence). The CDR3 loop reads CASSPSDTQYF. CDR3 DNA sequence: TGTGCCAGCAGTCCATCAGATACGCAGTATTTT.

The chain joins TRBV4-1 to TRBJ1-6; D not resolved. V was shortened by 4 bases and J by 7 bases, with 14 bases between the two germline ends. In germline, CDR1 is MGHRA, CDR2 YSYEKL. CDR3 length equals 15 residues. This chain's CDR3 is CASSPEAGPNSPLHF. The CDR3 region has the DNA TGCGCCAGCAGCCCGGAGGCCGGACCAAATTCACCCCTCCACTTT.

V is TRBV6-5 and J is TRBJ2-1; D is unresolved. The CDR3 runs to 13 residues. Germline V gene data show CDR1 as MNHEY and CDR2 as SVGAGI. The V gene lost 8 bases and the J gene lost 8 bases, with 16 bases spanning the gap. The CDR3 bases are TGTGCCAGCGGCCTAGGTAGGCTGGATGAGCAGTTCTTC. It is translated as CASGLGRLDEQFF.

In regard to this clone: The same CDR3 can be traced to other DNA sequences in this sample. The rearrangement uses TRBV18 and TRBJ1-1; no clear D. The ends were cut back, 3 bases at V and 4 bases at J, with 9 bases in the middle. Germline-derived CDR1 and CDR2 are KGHSH and LQKENI. This CDR3 spans 13 amino acids. CDR3 nucleotide sequence: TGTGCCAGCTCACCTACCGAGGGCACTGAAGCTTTCTTT. Its translation is CASSPTEGTEAFF.

The rearrangement joins TRBV7-8 to TRBJ1-5, with D perhaps matching TRBD1 (5 bases). The V end lost 2 bases, the J end lost 3 bases, and 11 bases lay between the germline ends. Germline-derived CDR1 and CDR2 are SGHVS and FQNEAQ. The CDR3 is 15 residues long. The CDR3 DNA reads TGTGCCAGCAGCTTATCCGGGGGTTTCAATCAGCCCCAGCATTTT. It codes for CASSLSGGFNQPQHF.

The chain has TRBV19 and TRBJ2-7; D is unresolved. This CDR3 comprises 13 residues. Germline V gives CDR1 LNHDA, CDR2 SQIVND (reference sequence). V was trimmed by 1 base and J by 0 bases, leaving 4 bases between them. This chain's CDR3 is CASSIGLSYEQYF. The CDR3 region has the DNA TGTGCCAGTAGTATAGGGCTCTCCTACGAGCAGTACTTC.

This clone was found a few times. V and J are TRBV2 and TRBJ1-2; maybe TRBD1 (6 bases). Germline loops: CDR1 SNHLY, CDR2 FYNNEI. Trimming removed 8 bases from V and 2 bases from J, with 15 bases in between. The CDR3 length is 14 residues. This CDR3 reads CASFRGGKNYGYTF. The CDR3, as DNA: TGTGCCAGCTTCCGGGGGGGCAAGAACTATGGCTACACCTTC.

This clone has just a few counts. The chain links TRBV6-5 to TRBJ1-1; D unclear. CDR1 MNHEY and CDR2 SVGAGI come from the germline V gene. Trimming pared 0 bases from V and 0 bases from J, leaving 8 bases between. CDR3 length equals 15 residues. The CDR3 DNA sequence: TGTGCCAGCAGTTACTCGGCAGTGATGAACACTGAAGCTTTCTTT. This gives the protein CASSYSAVMNTEAFF.

Only one count was recorded for this clone. The rearrangement joins TRBV4-3 to TRBJ1-5; possible D gene TRBD1, 5 bases. The CDR3 length is 17 residues. The V gene lost 0 bases and the J gene lost 4 bases, with 16 bases spanning the gap. Germline-derived CDR1 and CDR2 are LGHNA and YSLEER. The CDR3 region is CASSQDLGRVGNQPQHF. CDR3 nucleotide sequence: TGCGCCAGCAGCCAAGATCTTGGCAGGGTTGGGAATCAGCCCCAGCATTTT.

This clone was seen just once. The V and J genes are TRBV9 and TRBJ2-1, with a weak D call TRBD2 (6 bases). Between the trimmed V and J ends, which lost 3 bases and 4 bases, there was a span of 14 bases. CDR3 length equals 15 residues. CDR1 and CDR2 (germline): SGDLS, YYNGEE. CDR3 sequence: CASSAYGTAYNEQFF. The CDR3 DNA reads as TGTGCCAGCAGCGCCTACGGGACTGCATACAATGAGCAGTTCTTC.

The rearrangement links TRBV7-2 to TRBJ1-2, with TRBD1 as a possible D gene (6 bases). CDR3 length: 13 residues. Trimming shortened V by 1 base and J by 8 bases, and 11 bases separated the two germline ends. Germline loops: CDR1 SGHTA, CDR2 FQGNSA. The CDR3 loop reads CASSLGDRYGYTF. In DNA form, the CDR3 reads TGTGCCAGCAGCTTAGGTGACAGGTACGGCTACACCTTC.

This clone was seen once. The CDR3 sequence: CASSQRGGWEEQYF. CDR3 coding DNA: TGTGCCAGCAGCCAGAGGGGGGGCTGGGAGGAGCAGTACTTC. The chain is built from TRBV6-6 and TRBJ2-7; D might be TRBD2 (7 bases). CDR1 MNHNY and CDR2 SVGAGI come from the germline V gene (reference sequence). With 6 bases removed from V and 7 bases from J, the gap between germline ends came to 19 bases. The CDR3 runs to 14 residues.

Points on this clone: The sample holds other DNA sequences that translate to the same CDR3. The V call is TRBV29-1, the J call TRBJ2-7; 12 bases agree with TRBD2. The CDR3 is made up of 12 amino acids. V lost 4 bases and J lost 5; bases outside the gene matches: 0. Germline assignment: CDR1 SQVTM and CDR2 ANQGSEA. CDR3 coding DNA: TGCAGCGTTGGACTAGCGGGGGACGAGCAGTACTTC. Protein sequence: CSVGLAGDEQYF.

The chain recombines TRBV5-1 with TRBJ2-7; D gene ambiguous. CDR1 is SGHRS and CDR2 is YFSETQ in the germline V gene. The CDR3 consists of 13 residues. V lost 2 bases and J 0 bases, leaving 6 bases between the germline ends. The CDR3 here is CASSLRSSYEQYF. Written as DNA, the CDR3 is TGCGCCAGCAGCTTACGGAGCTCCTACGAGCAGTACTTC.

The chain carries TRBV6-1 and TRBJ1-3; D remains unclear. The ends were cut back, 0 bases at V and 4 bases at J, with 7 bases in the middle. The length of the CDR3 is 14 residues. Germline-derived CDR1 and CDR2 are MNHNS and SASEGT. The CDR3 region has the DNA TGTGCCAGCAGTGAAGCCAGCGACGGAAACACCATATATTTT. It is translated as CASSEASDGNTIYF.

This clone appeared a few times. This chain uses TRBV5-1 with TRBJ2-3; 9 bases are a match to TRBD1. The germline V gene has CDR1 SGHRS and CDR2 YFSETQ. Unmatched junction bases numbered 14, after V lost 4 bases and J lost 5 bases. CDR3 length equals 17 residues. Here the CDR3 DNA reads TGCGCCAGCAGCATTGGGGGGGACAGGGTCGGCAGAGATACGCAGTATTTT. It yields the protein CASSIGGDRVGRDTQYF.

The CDR3 protein is CASSPTNRYEQYF. Here the CDR3 DNA reads TGTGCCAGCAGTCCCACTAATAGGTACGAGCAGTACTTC. The V call is TRBV28, the J call TRBJ2-7; D call uncertain. The CDR3 has 13 amino acids. The germline V gene has CDR1 MDHEN and CDR2 SYDVKM. Deletions cut 5 bases from V and 4 bases from J, with 12 bases between. Together with reference TRBV28 and TRBJ2-7, the CDR3 gives the full variable domain: DVKVTQSSRYLVKRTGEKVFLECVQDMDHENMFWYRQDPGLGLRLIYFSYDVKMKEKGDIPEGYSVSREKKERFSLILESASTNQTSMYLCASSPTNRYEQYFGPGTRLTVT.

The DNA of the CDR3 is TGTGCCAGCAGTGACTCAGGGGCTTATGGCTACACCTTC. Its protein is CASSDSGAYGYTF. The V and J genes are TRBV6-4 and TRBJ1-2; D may be TRBD1 (5 bases). Trimming removed 0 bases at V and 5 bases at J, with 7 bases between. Germline V gene sequence: CDR1 MRHNA, CDR2 SNTAGT. CDR3 length: 13 amino acids.